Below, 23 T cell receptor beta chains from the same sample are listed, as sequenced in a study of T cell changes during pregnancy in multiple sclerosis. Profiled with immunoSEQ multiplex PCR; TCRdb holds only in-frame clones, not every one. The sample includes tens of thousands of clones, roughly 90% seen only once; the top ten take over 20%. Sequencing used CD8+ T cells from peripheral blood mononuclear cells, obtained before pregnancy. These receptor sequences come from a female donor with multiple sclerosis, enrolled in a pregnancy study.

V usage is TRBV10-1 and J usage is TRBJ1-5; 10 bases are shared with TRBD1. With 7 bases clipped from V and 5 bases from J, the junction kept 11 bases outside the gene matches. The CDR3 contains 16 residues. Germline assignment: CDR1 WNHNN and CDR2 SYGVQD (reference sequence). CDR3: CASITPGQGSHQPQHF. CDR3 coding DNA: TGCGCCAGCATCACACCGGGACAGGGGAGCCATCAGCCCCAGCATTTT.

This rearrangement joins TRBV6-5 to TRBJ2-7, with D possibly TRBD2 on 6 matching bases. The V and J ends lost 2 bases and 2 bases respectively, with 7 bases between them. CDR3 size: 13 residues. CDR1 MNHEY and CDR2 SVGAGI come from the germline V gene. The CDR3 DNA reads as TGTGCCAGCAGTTACAGGGAGGCCTACGAGCAGTACTTC. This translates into CASSYREAYEQYF.

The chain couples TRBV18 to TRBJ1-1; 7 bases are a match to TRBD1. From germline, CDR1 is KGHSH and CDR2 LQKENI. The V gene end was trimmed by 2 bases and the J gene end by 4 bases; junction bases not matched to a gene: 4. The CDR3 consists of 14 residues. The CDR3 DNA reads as TGTGCCAGCTCACCAACCCGGACAGGCACTGAAGCTTTCTTT. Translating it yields CASSPTRTGTEAFF.

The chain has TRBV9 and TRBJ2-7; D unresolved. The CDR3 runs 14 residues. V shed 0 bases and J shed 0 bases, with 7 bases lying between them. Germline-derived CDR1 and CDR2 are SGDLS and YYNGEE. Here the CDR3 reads CASSVVSDSYEQYF. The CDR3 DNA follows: TGTGCCAGCAGCGTAGTAAGCGACTCCTACGAGCAGTACTTC.

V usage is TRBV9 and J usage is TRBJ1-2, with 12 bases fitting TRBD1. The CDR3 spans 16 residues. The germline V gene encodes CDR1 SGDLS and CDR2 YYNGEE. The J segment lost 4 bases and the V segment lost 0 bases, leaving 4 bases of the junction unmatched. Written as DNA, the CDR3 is TGTGCCAGCAGCGTAGAAGGGACAGGGGGCTTCTATGGCTACACCTTC. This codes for CASSVEGTGGFYGYTF. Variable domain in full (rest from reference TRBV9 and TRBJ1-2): DSGVTQTPKHLITATGQRVTLRCSPRSGDLSVYWYQQSLDQGLQFLIQYYNGEERAKGNILERFSAQQFPDLHSELNLSSLELGDSALYFCASSVEGTGGFYGYTFGSGTRLTVV.

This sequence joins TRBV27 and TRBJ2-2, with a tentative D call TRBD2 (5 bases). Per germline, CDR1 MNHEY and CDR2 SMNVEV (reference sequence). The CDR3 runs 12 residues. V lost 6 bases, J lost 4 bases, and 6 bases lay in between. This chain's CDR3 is CASSRGTGELFF. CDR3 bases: TGTGCCAGCAGCCGGGGCACCGGGGAGCTGTTTTTT.

CDR3: CASSFSGRKEFF. Here the CDR3 DNA reads TGTGCCAGCAGCTTTAGCGGGAGAAAGGAGTTCTTC. This chain connects TRBV11-2 to TRBJ2-1, with TRBD2 matching over 9 bases. Germline CDR1 SGHAT, CDR2 FQNNGV. The V gene end was trimmed by 3 bases and the J gene end by 14 bases; junction bases not matched to a gene: 5. This CDR3 is built from 12 residues.

The DNA of the CDR3 is TGTGCCAGTAGTATAGCTAGCGGAGGGGAGCAGTTCTTC. Translated: CASSIASGGEQFF. The genes are TRBV19 and TRBJ2-1; 7 nucleotides match TRBD2. V dropped 1 base and J dropped 10; count of bases not matched to a gene: 4. The CDR3 extends over 13 amino acids. Germline assignment: CDR1 LNHDA and CDR2 SQIVND (reference sequence).

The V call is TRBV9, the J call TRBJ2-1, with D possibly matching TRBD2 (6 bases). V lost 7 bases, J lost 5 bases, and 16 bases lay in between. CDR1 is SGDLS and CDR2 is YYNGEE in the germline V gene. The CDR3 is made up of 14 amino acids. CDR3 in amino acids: CASGGRPPHNEQFF. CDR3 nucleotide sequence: TGTGCCAGCGGAGGGAGGCCCCCACACAATGAGCAGTTCTTC.

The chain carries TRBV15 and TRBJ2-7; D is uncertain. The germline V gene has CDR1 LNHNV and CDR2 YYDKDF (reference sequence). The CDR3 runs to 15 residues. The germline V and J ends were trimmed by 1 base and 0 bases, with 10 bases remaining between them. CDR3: CATSRGGSISYEQYF. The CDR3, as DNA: TGTGCCACCAGCAGAGGAGGCAGTATCTCCTACGAGCAGTACTTC.

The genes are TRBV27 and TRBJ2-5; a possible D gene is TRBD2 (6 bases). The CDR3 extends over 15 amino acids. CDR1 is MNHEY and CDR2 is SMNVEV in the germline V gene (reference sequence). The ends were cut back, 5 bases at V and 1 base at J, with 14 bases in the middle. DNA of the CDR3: TGTGCCAGCAGTGGGATGGAGGGAGCCCAAGAGACCCAGTACTTC. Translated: CASSGMEGAQETQYF.

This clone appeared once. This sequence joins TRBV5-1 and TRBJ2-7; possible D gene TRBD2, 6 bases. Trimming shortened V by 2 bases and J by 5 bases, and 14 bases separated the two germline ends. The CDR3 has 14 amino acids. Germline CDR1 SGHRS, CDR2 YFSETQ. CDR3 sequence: CASSLVGLRDEQYF. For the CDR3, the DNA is TGCGCCAGCAGCTTAGTGGGACTCCGGGACGAGCAGTACTTC.

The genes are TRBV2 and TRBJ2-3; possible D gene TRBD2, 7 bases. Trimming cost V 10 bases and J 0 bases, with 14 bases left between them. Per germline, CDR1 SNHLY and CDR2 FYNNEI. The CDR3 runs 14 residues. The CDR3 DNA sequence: TGTGCCAACCGCGGGGGCCCCAGCACAGATACGCAGTATTTT. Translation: CANRGGPSTDTQYF.

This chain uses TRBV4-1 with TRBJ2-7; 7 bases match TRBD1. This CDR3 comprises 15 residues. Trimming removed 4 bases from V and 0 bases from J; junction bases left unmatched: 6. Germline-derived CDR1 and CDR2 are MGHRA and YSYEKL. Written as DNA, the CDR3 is TGCGCCAGCAGCCTAGGGGCAGGGGGCTCCTACGAGCAGTACTTC. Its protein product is CASSLGAGGSYEQYF.

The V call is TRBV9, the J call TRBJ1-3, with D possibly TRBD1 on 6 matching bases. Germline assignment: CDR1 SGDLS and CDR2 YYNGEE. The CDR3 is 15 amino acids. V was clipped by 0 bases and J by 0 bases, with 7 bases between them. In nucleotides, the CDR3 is TGTGCCAGCAGCGTAGAGACAGGCTCTGGAAACACCATATATTTT. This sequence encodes CASSVETGSGNTIYF.

The CDR3 coding sequence is TGTGCCAGCAGCATCGGACCGAGCGTCATGGGGGGGGGCTACACCTTC. Translating it yields CASSIGPSVMGGGYTF. The chain has TRBV21-1 and TRBJ1-2. TRBV21-1 is a documented pseudogene. The CDR3 consists of 16 residues.

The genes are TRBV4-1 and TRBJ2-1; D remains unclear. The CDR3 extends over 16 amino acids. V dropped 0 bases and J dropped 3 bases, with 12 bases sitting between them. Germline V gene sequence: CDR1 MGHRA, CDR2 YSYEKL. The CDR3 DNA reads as TGCGCCAGCAGCCAAGATCTCAGCGAGGTCTACAATGAGCAGTTCTTC. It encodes CASSQDLSEVYNEQFF.

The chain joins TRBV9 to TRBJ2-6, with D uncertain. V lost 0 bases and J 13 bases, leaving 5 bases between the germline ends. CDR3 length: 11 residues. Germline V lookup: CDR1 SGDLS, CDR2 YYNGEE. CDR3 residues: CASSVAGVLTF. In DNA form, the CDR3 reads TGTGCCAGCAGCGTAGCAGGAGTCCTGACTTTC.

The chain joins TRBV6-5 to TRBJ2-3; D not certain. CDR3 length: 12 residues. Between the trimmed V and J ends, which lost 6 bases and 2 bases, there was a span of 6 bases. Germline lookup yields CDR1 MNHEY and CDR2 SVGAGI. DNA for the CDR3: TGTGCCAGCAGCCCAAACACAGATACGCAGTATTTT. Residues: CASSPNTDTQYF.

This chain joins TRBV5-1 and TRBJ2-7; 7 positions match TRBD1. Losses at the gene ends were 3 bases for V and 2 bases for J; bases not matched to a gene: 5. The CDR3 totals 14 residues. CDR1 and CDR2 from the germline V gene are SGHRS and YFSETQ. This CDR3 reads CASSSRQGAYEQYF. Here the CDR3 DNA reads TGCGCCAGCAGCTCGCGACAGGGTGCCTACGAGCAGTACTTC.

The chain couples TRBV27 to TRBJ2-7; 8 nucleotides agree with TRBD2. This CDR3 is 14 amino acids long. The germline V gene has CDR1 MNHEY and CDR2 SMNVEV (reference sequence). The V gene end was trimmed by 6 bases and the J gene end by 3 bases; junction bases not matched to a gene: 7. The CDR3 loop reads CASRRVAGNYEQYF. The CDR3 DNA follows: TGTGCCAGCAGGAGGGTAGCGGGGAACTACGAGCAGTACTTC.

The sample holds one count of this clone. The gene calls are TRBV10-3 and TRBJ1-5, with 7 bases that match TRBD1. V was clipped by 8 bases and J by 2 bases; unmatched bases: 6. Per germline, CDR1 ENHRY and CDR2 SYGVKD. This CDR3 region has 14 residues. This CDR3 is CAIGGRGGNQPQHF. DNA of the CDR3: TGTGCCATCGGGGGCAGGGGGGGCAATCAGCCCCAGCATTTT.

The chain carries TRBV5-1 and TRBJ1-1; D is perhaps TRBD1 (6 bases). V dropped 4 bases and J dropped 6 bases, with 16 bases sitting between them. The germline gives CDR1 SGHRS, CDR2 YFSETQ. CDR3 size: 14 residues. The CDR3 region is CASSPEQGPAEAFF. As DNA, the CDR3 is TGCGCCAGCAGCCCGGAACAGGGCCCAGCTGAAGCTTTCTTT.